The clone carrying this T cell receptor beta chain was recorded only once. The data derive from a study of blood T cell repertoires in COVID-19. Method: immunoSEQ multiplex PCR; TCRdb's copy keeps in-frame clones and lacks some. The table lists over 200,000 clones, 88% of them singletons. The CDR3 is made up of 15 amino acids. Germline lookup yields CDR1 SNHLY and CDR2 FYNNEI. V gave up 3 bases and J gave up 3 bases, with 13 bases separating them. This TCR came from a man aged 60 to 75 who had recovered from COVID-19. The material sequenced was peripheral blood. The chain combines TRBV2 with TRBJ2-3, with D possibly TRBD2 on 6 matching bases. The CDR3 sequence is CASSEWGVETDTQYF. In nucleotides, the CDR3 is TGTGCCAGCAGTGAGTGGGGGGTTGAAACAGATACGCAGTATTTT.